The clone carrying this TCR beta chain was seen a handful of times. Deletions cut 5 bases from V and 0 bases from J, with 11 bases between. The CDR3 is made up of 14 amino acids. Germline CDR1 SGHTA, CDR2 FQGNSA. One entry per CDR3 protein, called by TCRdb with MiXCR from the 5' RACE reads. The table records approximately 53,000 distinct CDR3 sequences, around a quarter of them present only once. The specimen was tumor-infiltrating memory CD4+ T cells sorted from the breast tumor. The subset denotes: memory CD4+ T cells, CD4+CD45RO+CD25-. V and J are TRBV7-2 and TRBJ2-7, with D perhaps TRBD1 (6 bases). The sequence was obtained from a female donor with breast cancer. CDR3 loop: CASSPDRTSYEQYF. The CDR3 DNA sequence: TGTGCCAGCAGCCCGGACAGAACCTCCTACGAGCAGTACTTC.